This is a list of T cell receptor beta chains from one sample in a study of Ad26.COV2.S vaccination and SARS-CoV-2 variants. Clones were sequenced by immunoSEQ multiplex PCR, and TCRdb holds only the in-frame ones, with some missing. The data show over 100,000 clones, about three quarters seen once. The sequencing here drew on peripheral blood, taken after recovery from COVID-19. The receptors derive from a human donor who had recovered from COVID-19. CDR3s include the opening cysteine and the closing phenylalanine or tryptophan. A D gene is named only where the DNA matches it firmly.

j_call: TRBJ1-1; cdr3_length: 13; d_call: TRBD1; v_call: TRBV3-1/TRBV3-2; cdr3_aa: CASRRQGNTEAFF
j_call: TRBJ2-1; cdr3_length: 16; d_call: TRBD2; v_call: TRBV4-3; cdr3_aa: CASSQGGLAGYNEQFF
j_call: TRBJ1-1; cdr3_length: 13; d_call: .; v_call: TRBV12-3/TRBV12-4; cdr3_aa: CASSFNPNTEAFF
j_call: TRBJ1-2; cdr3_length: 14; d_call: .; v_call: TRBV18; cdr3_aa: CASSPEGDHYGYTF
j_call: TRBJ1-6; cdr3_length: 15; d_call: .; v_call: TRBV4-1; cdr3_aa: CASSQIPRVSSPLHF
j_call: TRBJ1-4; cdr3_length: 13; d_call: .; v_call: TRBV12-3/TRBV12-4; cdr3_aa: CASSFRDLEKLFF
j_call: TRBJ1-2; cdr3_length: 15; d_call: TRBD1; v_call: TRBV7-9; cdr3_aa: CASSHRQGGKQFYTF
j_call: TRBJ2-6; cdr3_length: 15; d_call: .; v_call: TRBV7-2; cdr3_aa: CASTPGPWGANVLTF
j_call: TRBJ2-3; cdr3_length: 16; d_call: TRBD2; v_call: TRBV2; cdr3_aa: CASSDGIAGNTDTQYF
j_call: TRBJ2-3; cdr3_length: 12; d_call: .; v_call: TRBV9; cdr3_aa: CASSARTDTQYF
j_call: TRBJ2-1; cdr3_length: 15; d_call: TRBD2; v_call: TRBV10-3; cdr3_aa: CAISVLAGGPNEQFF
j_call: TRBJ1-3; cdr3_length: 17; d_call: .; v_call: TRBV19; cdr3_aa: CASSPGFRSRSGNTIYF
j_call: TRBJ1-2; cdr3_length: 14; d_call: .; v_call: TRBV2; cdr3_aa: CASSSSRTPYGYTF
j_call: TRBJ1-4; cdr3_length: 14; d_call: .; v_call: TRBV4-2; cdr3_aa: CASSLRRNNEKLFF
j_call: TRBJ1-4; cdr3_length: 13; d_call: TRBD1; v_call: TRBV12-3/TRBV12-4; cdr3_aa: CASSLTGDEKLFF
j_call: TRBJ1-4; cdr3_length: 13; d_call: .; v_call: TRBV29-1; cdr3_aa: CSVDRRAEEKLFF
j_call: TRBJ2-5; cdr3_length: 15; d_call: TRBD2; v_call: TRBV6-5; cdr3_aa: CASSFLRGAGETQYF
j_call: TRBJ2-5; cdr3_length: 14; d_call: TRBD2; v_call: TRBV4-2; cdr3_aa: CASSPGRSGETQYF
j_call: TRBJ2-2; cdr3_length: 15; d_call: TRBD1; v_call: TRBV5-1; cdr3_aa: CASSFGVGGANELFF
j_call: TRBJ1-1; cdr3_length: 15; d_call: TRBD1; v_call: TRBV7-2; cdr3_aa: CASSPLQGARTEAFF